This T cell receptor (beta chain) is drawn from a study of blood T cell repertoires in COVID-19. Overall study context: PBMCs, B-cell-depleted T cells, or T cells provided the cDNA or gDNA that made up the material.

The CDR3 runs to 14 residues. Germline CDR1 is LGHNA and CDR2 is YNFKEQ. V lost 4 bases to trimming and J lost 1 base, with 11 bases between them. Only in-frame clones appear in the TCRdb table, and some are missing; sequencing was by immunoSEQ multiplex PCR. Among 130,000 or so clones listed, around 75% were seen once. This clone was counted a single time. This chain connects TRBV4-2 to TRBJ2-7; no clear D gene. This clonotype was obtained from a woman aged 70-85 years with COVID-19, enrolled during active disease. Material for sequencing was peripheral blood. The CDR3 is CASSPQPGSYEQYF. In DNA form, the CDR3 reads TGTGCCAGCAGCCCTCAACCCGGTTCCTACGAGCAGTACTTC.